A single sample is the source of the 25 T cell receptor beta chains below, sequenced in a study of T-cell memory formation after mild COVID-19. TCRdb analysed the 5' RACE reads with MiXCR anew, one entry per CDR3 protein. The table records hundreds of thousands of distinct CDR3 sequences, 28% of them present only once. Material: PBMCs or a T cell subset sorted from them (not recorded which). The receptors here all came from an adult woman who had mild COVID-19 (a few samples of this study predate the infection). Cell type and time point are not known.

This chain links TRBV6-5 with TRBJ2-7; perhaps D is TRBD1 or TRBD2 (5 bases each). This CDR3 is built from 16 residues. V was pared by 6 bases and J by 3 bases, with 21 bases between. The V gene's germline CDR1 is MNHEY and CDR2 SVGAGI. The CDR3 coding sequence is TGTGCCAGCAGACCGCTGACGGGCCCGAGGGGCTACGAGCAGTACTTC. Amino acid sequence: CASRPLTGPRGYEQYF.

V gene TRBV20-1 combines with J gene TRBJ2-7; no reliable D call. This CDR3 contains 14 residues. V was cut by 3 bases and J by 0 bases, with 12 bases left in between. Germline assignment: CDR1 DFQATT and CDR2 SNEGSKA (reference sequence). CDR3 coding DNA: TGCAGTGCTAGGCTACGGAGTAGCTCCTACGAGCAGTACTTC. Its protein is CSARLRSSSYEQYF.

The V and J genes are TRBV7-8 and TRBJ2-3; D is unclear. The germline CDR1 and CDR2 sequences are SGHVS and FQNEAQ. V was pared by 5 bases and J by 1 base, with 10 bases between. The CDR3 length is 14 residues. CDR3 loop: CASSPTRGTDTQYF. The CDR3 bases are TGTGCCAGCAGCCCCACCCGGGGCACAGATACGCAGTATTTT.

V gene TRBV5-5 combines with J gene TRBJ2-4; 12 positions match TRBD2. The CDR3 spans 17 residues. V trimming: 6 bases; J trimming: 0 bases; junction bases outside the gene matches: 7. Germline CDR1 and CDR2: SGHKS and YYEKEE (reference sequence). The CDR3, as DNA: TGTGCCAGCACCCGACTAGCGGGGGCCTTAGCCAAAAACATTCAGTACTTC. Its protein is CASTRLAGALAKNIQYF.

The chain couples TRBV7-9 to TRBJ1-2; D is unclear. This CDR3 has 12 residues. The V gene's germline CDR1 is SEHNR and CDR2 FQNEAQ (reference sequence). V lost 7 bases, J lost 4 bases, and 10 bases lay in between. CDR3 sequence reads: CASNYGGYGYTF. DNA of the CDR3: TGTGCCAGCAATTACGGTGGCTATGGCTACACCTTC.

The chain combines TRBV24-1 with TRBJ2-1; D gene ambiguous. Per germline, CDR1 KGHDR and CDR2 SFDVKD. There are 12 residues in the CDR3. The V and J ends lost 5 bases and 15 bases respectively, with 16 bases between them. The DNA of the CDR3 is TGTGCCACCAGTGCCGAAGGCAGAGTCCCGTTCTTC. This encodes CATSAEGRVPFF.

V is TRBV29-1 and J is TRBJ2-7, with TRBD1 matching over 8 bases. Germline V gives CDR1 SQVTM, CDR2 ANQGSEA. V shed 0 bases and J 3 bases; nucleotides not matched to a gene: 1. This CDR3 is built from 13 residues. The CDR3 protein is CSVEEQGDYEQYF. CDR3 coding DNA: TGCAGCGTTGAAGAACAGGGGGACTACGAGCAGTACTTC.

This clonotype turned up a few times. The chain is built from TRBV5-4 and TRBJ1-2; maybe TRBD1 (5 bases). The germline V gene has CDR1 SGHNT and CDR2 YYREEE (reference sequence). V was trimmed by 6 bases and J by 6 bases, leaving 18 bases between them. This CDR3 has 14 residues. CDR3: CASISEVQGDGYTF. The DNA of the CDR3 is TGTGCCAGCATCTCCGAAGTTCAGGGTGATGGCTACACCTTC. The whole variable domain, filled in from reference TRBV5-4 and TRBJ1-2, reads ETGVTQSPTHLIKTRGQQVTLRCSSQSGHNTVSWYQQALGQGPQFIFQYYREEENGRGNFPPRFSGLQFPNYSSELNVNALELDDSALYLCASISEVQGDGYTFGSGTRLTVV.

The rearrangement joins TRBV25-1 to TRBJ1-2, with D hard to call. CDR3 size: 16 residues. Trimming cost V 3 bases and J 4 bases, with 18 bases left between them. Germline-derived CDR1 and CDR2 are MGHDK and SYGVNS. Here the CDR3 reads CASSDTRSAASYGYTF. CDR3 DNA sequence: TGTGCCAGCAGTGACACCCGATCGGCAGCCTCCTATGGCTACACCTTC.

CDR3 residues: CAWILQGAGGELFF. The DNA of the CDR3 is TGTGCCTGGATCCTACAGGGGGCGGGCGGGGAGCTGTTTTTT. This rearrangement joins TRBV30 to TRBJ2-2, with 9 bases matching TRBD1. Germline V gives CDR1 GTSNPN, CDR2 SVGIG (reference sequence). Germline trimming cut 4 bases from V and 7 bases from J; bases unmatched to any gene: 7. The CDR3 runs 14 residues.

The rearrangement joins TRBV20-1 to TRBJ2-7, with D unclear. Germline lookup yields CDR1 DFQATT and CDR2 SNEGSKA (reference sequence). The CDR3 loop spans 12 amino acids. V lost 1 base and J 7 bases, leaving 11 bases between the germline ends. CDR3 amino acids: CSARGVAREQYF. The CDR3, as DNA: TGCAGTGCTAGAGGGGTAGCTCGGGAGCAGTACTTC.

The genes are TRBV5-1 and TRBJ2-1, with 7 bases aligning to TRBD2. The germline V gene has CDR1 SGHRS and CDR2 YFSETQ. The V and J ends lost 0 bases and 9 bases, in that order; junction bases with no gene match: 6. This CDR3 is built from 14 residues. This chain's CDR3 is CASSLASGLGEQFF. In DNA form, the CDR3 reads TGCGCCAGCAGCTTGGCTAGCGGACTGGGTGAGCAGTTCTTC. The full variable domain, completed using reference TRBV5-1 and TRBJ2-1, is KAGVTQTPRYLIKTRGQQVTLSCSPISGHRSVSWYQQTPGQGLQFLFEYFSETQRNKGNFPGRFSGRQFSNSRSEMNVSTLELGDSALYLCASSLASGLGEQFFGPGTRLTVL.

The gene calls are TRBV6-1 and TRBJ2-7; D unresolved. V gave up 5 bases and J gave up 6 bases, with 11 bases separating them. The CDR3 extends over 12 amino acids. Germline V gene sequence: CDR1 MNHNS, CDR2 SASEGT. For the CDR3, the DNA is TGTGCCAGCAGTACAGACGGATTCGAGCAGTACTTC. Its translation: CASSTDGFEQYF.

This clonotype has a count of ten or more. V and J are TRBV7-8 and TRBJ2-3, with D unclear. CDR1 and CDR2 from the germline V gene are SGHVS and FQNEAQ. The CDR3 consists of 12 residues. V was clipped by 6 bases and J by 3 bases, with 7 bases between them. The CDR3 here is CASRARTDTQYF. In DNA, the CDR3 is TGTGCCAGCAGGGCCCGGACAGATACGCAGTATTTT.

The V gene is TRBV7-9, the J gene TRBJ2-1, with D perhaps assigned TRBD1 or TRBD2 (6 bases each). Germline V gene sequence: CDR1 SEHNR, CDR2 FQNEAQ (reference sequence). This CDR3 comprises 15 residues. V was clipped by 8 bases and J by 3 bases, with 17 bases between them. The CDR3 nucleotides read TGTGCCAGCGCGAGAGGGGGGAACGGCTACAATGAGCAGTTCTTC. Translation gives CASARGGNGYNEQFF.

This clonotype occurred many times. The chain links TRBV20-1 to TRBJ1-2; 7 bases align to TRBD1. In germline, CDR1 is DFQATT, CDR2 SNEGSKA (reference sequence). This CDR3 has 12 amino acids. The junction had 4 bases not matched to a gene; V was cut back by 6 bases and J by 3 bases. DNA of the CDR3: TGCAGTGCGAGACAGGGTGACTATGGCTACACCTTC. Its translation: CSARQGDYGYTF.

The chain employs TRBV5-1 and TRBJ1-1; D is possibly TRBD1 (5 bases). The CDR3 extends over 14 amino acids. Germline CDR1 and CDR2: SGHRS and YFSETQ. V was pared by 0 bases and J by 4 bases, with 10 bases between. CDR3 residues: CASSLDQGLTEAFF. The CDR3 DNA is TGCGCCAGCAGCTTGGATCAGGGACTCACTGAAGCTTTCTTT. The whole variable domain, remainder taken from reference TRBV5-1 and TRBJ1-1, is KAGVTQTPRYLIKTRGQQVTLSCSPISGHRSVSWYQQTPGQGLQFLFEYFSETQRNKGNFPGRFSGRQFSNSRSEMNVSTLELGDSALYLCASSLDQGLTEAFFGQGTRLTVV.

This sequence joins TRBV7-9 and TRBJ1-1, with 7 bases matching TRBD1. The CDR3 has 17 amino acids. The V segment lost 1 base and the J segment 5 bases; nucleotides outside the gene matches: 13. Germline V lookup: CDR1 SEHNR, CDR2 FQNEAQ (reference sequence). The CDR3 region has the DNA TGTGCCAGCAGCTTAGAAGGGTTGACAGGGAGGCCTACTGAAGCTTTCTTT. It yields the protein CASSLEGLTGRPTEAFF.

The rearrangement joins TRBV20-1 to TRBJ2-1, with 12 nucleotides matching TRBD2. The V gene's germline CDR1 is DFQATT and CDR2 SNEGSKA (reference sequence). The CDR3 runs 15 residues. The trim removed 6 bases at V and 3 bases at J, leaving 6 bases unmatched. The CDR3 DNA reads TGCAGTGCCAAGACTAGCGGGGGAGGCTACAATGAGCAGTTCTTC. It translates to CSAKTSGGGYNEQFF.

This clonotype was recorded at least ten times. The chain couples TRBV5-1 to TRBJ1-1; 7 positions match TRBD1. Germline CDR1 reads SGHRS; CDR2 reads YFSETQ. J was trimmed by 0 bases and V by 3 bases; bases with no gene match: 2. This CDR3 has 14 residues. CDR3 bases: TGCGCCAGCAGCTCGGGACAGTTGAACACTGAAGCTTTCTTT. Amino acids: CASSSGQLNTEAFF.

V usage is TRBV7-6 and J usage is TRBJ2-7; 7 nucleotides line up with TRBD2. J gave up 2 bases and V 11 bases, and 12 bases lay outside the gene matches. Germline CDR1 reads SGHVS; CDR2 reads FNYEAQ. There are 14 residues in the CDR3. CDR3 region: CASAAGKLAYEQYF. The DNA for the CDR3 is TGTGCCTCGGCAGCGGGGAAACTTGCCTACGAGCAGTACTTC.

The rearrangement uses TRBV4-1 and TRBJ1-2, with D perhaps TRBD1 (5 bases). V was trimmed by 0 bases and J by 4 bases, leaving 15 bases between them. CDR3 length: 16 amino acids. Germline V gives CDR1 MGHRA, CDR2 YSYEKL. CDR3 in DNA: TGCGCCAGCAGCCAAGAATTGCAGGGAGGTAGCTATGGCTACACCTTC. Its translation is CASSQELQGGSYGYTF.

CDR3 in amino acids: CATSDLRTGTGGLDEQFF. The CDR3 DNA reads TGTGCCACCAGTGATTTGCGGACCGGGACAGGGGGCCTTGATGAGCAGTTCTTC. The chain is built from TRBV24-1 and TRBJ2-1; 12 bases match TRBD1. V shed 0 bases and J 8 bases; nucleotides not matched to a gene: 10. Germline CDR1 is KGHDR and CDR2 is SFDVKD. The CDR3 loop spans 18 amino acids.

This clonotype has more than one count but fewer than ten. The chain recombines TRBV12-3 or TRBV12-4 with TRBJ1-2; D ambiguous. V lost 3 bases to trimming and J lost 5 bases, with 7 bases between them. There are 12 residues in the CDR3. CDR3 residues: CASSLGRYGYTF. The CDR3 DNA reads as TGTGCCAGCAGTTTGGGTCGGTATGGCTACACCTTC.

J is TRBJ2-1 and V is TRBV27; 9 nucleotides align to TRBD2. Germline CDR1 reads MNHEY; CDR2 reads SMNVEV (reference sequence). V shed 6 bases, J shed 5 bases, and the junction held 8 bases outside the gene matches. This CDR3 comprises 15 residues. The DNA for the CDR3 is TGTGCCAGCAGATTTAGCGGGGGCGAAAACAATGAGCAGTTCTTC. It is translated as CASRFSGGENNEQFF.